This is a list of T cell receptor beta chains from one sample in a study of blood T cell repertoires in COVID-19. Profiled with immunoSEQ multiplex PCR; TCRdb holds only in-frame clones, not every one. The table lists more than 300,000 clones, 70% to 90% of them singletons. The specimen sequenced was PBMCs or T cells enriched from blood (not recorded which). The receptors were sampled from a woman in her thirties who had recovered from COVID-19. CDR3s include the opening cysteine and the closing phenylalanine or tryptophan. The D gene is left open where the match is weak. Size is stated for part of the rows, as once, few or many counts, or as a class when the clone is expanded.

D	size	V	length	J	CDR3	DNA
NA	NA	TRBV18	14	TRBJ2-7	CASSPTRQGGEQYF	TGTGCCAGCTCACCAACGAGACAGGGAGGCGAGCAGTACTTC
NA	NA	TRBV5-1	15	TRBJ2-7	CASSLEVRAIGEQYF	TGCGCCAGCAGCTTGGAGGTCAGGGCGATCGGCGAGCAGTACTTC
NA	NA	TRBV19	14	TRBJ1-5	CASSIGAGNQPQHF	TGTGCCAGTAGTATTGGGGCGGGGAATCAGCCCCAGCATTTT
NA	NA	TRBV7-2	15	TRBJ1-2	CASSPDGGGWGGYTF	TGTGCCAGCAGTCCAGACGGCGGGGGTTGGGGTGGCTACACCTTC
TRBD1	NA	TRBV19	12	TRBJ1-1	CASRTGLTEAFF	TGTGCCAGTAGGACAGGGCTCACTGAAGCTTTCTTT
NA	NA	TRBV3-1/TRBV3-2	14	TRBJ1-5	CASSQGGGKQPQHF	TGTGCCAGCAGCCAAGGGGGGGGGAAACAGCCCCAGCATTTT
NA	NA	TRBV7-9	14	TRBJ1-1	CASRADSYNTEAFF	TGTGCCAGCAGGGCCGACAGCTACAACACTGAAGCTTTCTTT
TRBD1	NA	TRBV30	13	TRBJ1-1	CAWLRQGGAEAFF	TGTGCCTGGTTAAGACAGGGGGGAGCTGAAGCTTTCTTT
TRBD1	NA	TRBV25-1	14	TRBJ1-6	CASTPGQGASPLHF	TGTGCCAGCACTCCGGGACAGGGCGCTTCACCCCTCCACTTT
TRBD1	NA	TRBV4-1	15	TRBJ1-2	CASAPSGGVSYGYTF	TGCGCCAGCGCTCCCTCAGGGGGAGTAAGCTATGGCTACACCTTC
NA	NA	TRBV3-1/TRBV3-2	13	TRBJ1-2	CASSTRGDFSYTF	TGTGCCAGCAGCACCCGGGGGGACTTCAGCTACACCTTC
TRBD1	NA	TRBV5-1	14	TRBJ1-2	CASSPGDRGGGYTF	TGCGCCAGCAGCCCGGGGGACAGGGGAGGTGGCTACACCTTC
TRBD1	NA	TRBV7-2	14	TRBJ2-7	CATSLGTVPYEQYF	TGTGCCACCTCCTTGGGGACAGTTCCCTACGAGCAGTACTTC
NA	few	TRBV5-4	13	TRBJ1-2	CASSLPTNYGYTF	TGTGCCAGCAGCTTGCCCACTAACTATGGCTACACCTTC
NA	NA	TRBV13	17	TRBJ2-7	CASSSPITGNRGYEQYF	TGTGCCAGCAGTTCTCCCATCACGGGGAATCGGGGCTACGAGCAGTACTTC
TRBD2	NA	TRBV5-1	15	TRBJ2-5	CASSRDYGAQETQYF	TGCGCCAGCAGCCGGGACTACGGAGCCCAAGAGACCCAGTACTTC
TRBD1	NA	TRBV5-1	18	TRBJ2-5	CASSLETGGVGLIETQYF	TGCGCCAGCAGCTTGGAGACAGGGGGCGTGGGTTTGATAGAGACCCAGTACTTC
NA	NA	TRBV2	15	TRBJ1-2	CASRDRDFPNYGYTF	TGTGCCAGCAGGGATAGGGACTTCCCAAACTATGGCTACACCTTC
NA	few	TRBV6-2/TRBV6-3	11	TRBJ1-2	CASSSMSGYTF	TGTGCCAGCAGTTCAATGAGCGGCTACACCTTC
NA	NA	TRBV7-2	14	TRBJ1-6	CASTPGTYNSPLHF	TGTGCCAGCACACCCGGGACCTATAATTCACCCCTCCACTTT
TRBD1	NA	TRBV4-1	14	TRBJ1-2	CASSQPGQAPGYTF	TGCGCCAGCAGCCAACCGGGACAGGCGCCCGGCTACACCTTC
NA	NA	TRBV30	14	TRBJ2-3	CAWTRSVSTDTQYF	TGTGCCTGGACCCGGTCGGTTAGCACAGATACGCAGTATTTT
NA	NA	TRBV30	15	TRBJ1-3	CAWSVGVDSGNTIYF	TGTGCCTGGAGTGTAGGGGTCGACTCTGGAAACACCATATATTTT
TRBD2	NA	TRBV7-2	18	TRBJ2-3	CASSLAGASGGAADTQYF	TGTGCCAGCAGCTTAGCTGGCGCGAGCGGGGGGGCAGCAGATACGCAGTATTTT
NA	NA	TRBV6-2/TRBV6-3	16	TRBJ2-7	CASSYPGRAPPYEQYF	TGTGCCAGCAGTTACCCGGGCAGGGCCCCCCCCTACGAGCAGTACTTC
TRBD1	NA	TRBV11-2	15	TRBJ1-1	CASSLHRGGNTEAFF	TGTGCCAGCAGCTTGCACAGGGGAGGGAACACTGAAGCTTTCTTT
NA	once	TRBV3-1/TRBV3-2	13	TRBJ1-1	CASSQVTGTEAFF	TGTGCCAGCAGCCAAGTTACAGGGACTGAAGCTTTCTTT
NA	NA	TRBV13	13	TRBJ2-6	CASSIPGANVLTF	TGTGCCAGCAGCATTCCAGGGGCCAACGTCCTGACTTTC
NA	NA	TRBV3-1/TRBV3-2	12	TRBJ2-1	CASSLHDSGQFF	TGTGCCAGCAGCCTCCACGACTCGGGGCAGTTCTTC
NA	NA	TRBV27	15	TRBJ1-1	CASSSGTGRITEAFF	TGTGCCAGCAGTTCGGGCACCGGGAGGATCACTGAAGCTTTCTTT
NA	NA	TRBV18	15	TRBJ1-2	CASSRQRTANYGYTF	TGTGCCAGCTCACGACAAAGGACAGCCAACTATGGCTACACCTTC
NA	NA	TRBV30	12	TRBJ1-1	CAWIGLGAEAFF	TGTGCCTGGATTGGTCTGGGCGCTGAAGCTTTCTTT
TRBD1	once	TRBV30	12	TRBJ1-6	CASGQGSSPLHF	TGTGCCTCTGGACAGGGGTCTTCACCCCTCCACTTT
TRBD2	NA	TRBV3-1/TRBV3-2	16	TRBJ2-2	CASSQFGGTPTGELFF	TGTGCCAGCAGCCAGTTCGGGGGGACCCCCACCGGGGAGCTGTTTTTT
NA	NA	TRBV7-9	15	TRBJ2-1	CASSPLGRGGNEQFF	TGTGCCAGCAGCCCCTTGGGGCGAGGAGGGAATGAGCAGTTCTTC
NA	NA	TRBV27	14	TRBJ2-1	CASSLGAAYNEQFF	TGTGCCAGCAGTTTAGGGGCAGCCTACAATGAGCAGTTCTTC
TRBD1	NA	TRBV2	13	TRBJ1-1	CASSGQPNTEAFF	TGTGCCAGCTCGGGACAGCCGAACACTGAAGCTTTCTTT
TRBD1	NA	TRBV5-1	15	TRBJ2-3	CASSFQGVPTDTQYF	TGCGCCAGCAGCTTCCAGGGGGTTCCCACAGATACGCAGTATTTT
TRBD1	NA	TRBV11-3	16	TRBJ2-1	CASSPRPGTGYNEQFF	TGTGCCAGCAGCCCCCGTCCCGGGACAGGCTACAATGAGCAGTTCTTC
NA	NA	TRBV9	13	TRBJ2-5	CASSVDGAGTQYF	TGTGCCAGCAGCGTAGACGGAGCGGGGACCCAGTACTTC
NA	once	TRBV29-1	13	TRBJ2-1	CSVGREPYNEQFF	TGCAGCGTTGGGAGGGAGCCCTACAATGAGCAGTTCTTC
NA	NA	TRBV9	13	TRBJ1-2	CASSVGGDYGYTF	TGTGCCAGCAGCGTCGGGGGAGACTATGGCTACACCTTC
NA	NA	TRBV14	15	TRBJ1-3	CASSQGAYYGNTIYF	TGTGCCAGCAGCCAGGGGGCATATTATGGAAACACCATATATTTT
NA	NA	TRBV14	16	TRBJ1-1	CASSPGVRVVNTEAFF	TGTGCCAGCAGCCCCGGAGTCCGGGTAGTGAACACTGAAGCTTTCTTT
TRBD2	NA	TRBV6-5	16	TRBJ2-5	CASSYRTGTSGGVEYF	TGTGCCAGCAGTTACCGAACCGGGACTAGCGGGGGAGTAGAGTACTTC
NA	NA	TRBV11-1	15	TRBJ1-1	CASSLDGALTTEAFF	TGTGCCAGCAGCTTAGATGGGGCGTTAACCACTGAAGCTTTCTTT
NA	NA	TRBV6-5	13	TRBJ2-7	CASTPGGTQEQYF	TGTGCCAGCACTCCCGGGGGGACACAAGAGCAGTACTTC
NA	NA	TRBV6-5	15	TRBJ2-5	CASSWTEYRRETQYF	TGTGCCAGCAGCTGGACAGAGTACCGAAGGGAGACCCAGTACTTC
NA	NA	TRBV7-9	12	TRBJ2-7	CASSSSFPGQYF	TGTGCCAGCAGCTCTTCCTTTCCCGGGCAGTACTTC
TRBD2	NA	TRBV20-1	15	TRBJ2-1	CSASAGLEAYNEQFF	TGCAGTGCTAGTGCCGGACTAGAAGCTTACAATGAGCAGTTCTTC
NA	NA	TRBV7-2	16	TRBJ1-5	CASSLEGLGLRQPQHF	TGTGCCAGCAGCTTAGAAGGGTTAGGACTGCGGCAGCCCCAGCATTTT
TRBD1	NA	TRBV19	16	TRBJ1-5	CATRPLAGQGGQPQHF	TGTGCCACCCGACCACTGGCGGGACAGGGTGGACAGCCCCAGCATTTT